This entry concerns a single T cell receptor beta chain. What it binds is not known. As every portion of the isolated RNA was reverse transcribed, the sequencing read expressed TCRB transcripts. Profiling relied on immunoSEQ multiplex PCR, and the TCRdb table lists in-frame clones only, not all of them. The sample shows fewer than 350,000 clones, 15% to 20% of them seen only once. CDR1 is SGHTA, CDR2 FQGNSA, per germline. The ends lost 5 bases at V and 1 base at J; junction bases unmatched: 8. The CDR3 contains 16 residues. A CD45RO/CCR7/CD25/CD127/CD95/CD27 panel sorted naive, central memory, regulatory and stem cell-like memory CD4+ cells. Sorted populations all exceeded 95% purity. This record belongs to a study of beta chain features in type 1 diabetes. Study at large: Examined across all samples were about 110 million sorted cells.

Findings and limits, study-wide: The naive, central memory and Treg TCRB repertoires looked more alike in patients than they did in healthy donors.

Source material: naive CD4+ T cells from blood. The TCR was taken from a young woman in good health. This rearrangement joins TRBV7-2 to TRBJ1-2; 9 bases fit TRBD1. CDR3 in amino acids: CASSPSGTGLNYGYTF. The DNA for the CDR3 is TGTGCCAGCAGCCCGTCCGGGACAGGGCTTAACTATGGCTACACCTTC.